This TCR beta chain was sequenced during a study of long-term antiretroviral therapy in people with HIV. Study-wide background: In the earliest collections, sampling predates the 2015 immediate-ART recommendation by about a decade. Study observations and caveats: Repertoires with HIV possessed tighter CDR3 length spans than those of controls. Clones with expansion before ART led the repertoire at all time points.

A v3.0 immunoSEQ assay was performed at survey level. Some clones are missing from TCRdb's copy, which holds only in-frame ones; the method was immunoSEQ multiplex PCR. This sample has approximately 47,000 clones; approximately 79% occur once, and the top ten carry approximately 3%. Germline V CDR1 and CDR2: MNHNY, SVGAGI (reference sequence). Trimming removed 6 bases at V and 3 bases at J, with 13 bases between. This CDR3 has 14 amino acids. This clone was seen a single time. Antigen specificity is unknown. Source: unsorted PBMCs, taken 0.8 years after starting antiretroviral therapy. This clonotype was obtained from a woman in her late teens or twenties with HIV. The V call is TRBV6-6, the J call TRBJ2-3; the D gene is possibly TRBD1 (5 bases). CDR3 nucleotides: TGTGCCAGCAGGCTTGCGAAGGGGACAGATACGCAGTATTTT. Amino acid sequence: CASRLAKGTDTQYF.